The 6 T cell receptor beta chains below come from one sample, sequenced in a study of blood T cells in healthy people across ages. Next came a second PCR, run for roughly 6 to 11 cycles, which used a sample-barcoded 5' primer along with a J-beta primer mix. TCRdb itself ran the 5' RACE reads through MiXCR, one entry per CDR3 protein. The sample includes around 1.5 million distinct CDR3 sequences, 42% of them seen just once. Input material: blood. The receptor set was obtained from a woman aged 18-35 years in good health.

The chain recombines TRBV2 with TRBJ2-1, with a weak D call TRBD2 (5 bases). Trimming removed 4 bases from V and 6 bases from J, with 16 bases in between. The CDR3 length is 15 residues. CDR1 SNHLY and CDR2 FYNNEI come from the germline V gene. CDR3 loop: CASSVLSGTFNEQFF. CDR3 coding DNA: TGTGCCAGCAGTGTGTTAAGCGGAACCTTCAATGAGCAGTTCTTC.

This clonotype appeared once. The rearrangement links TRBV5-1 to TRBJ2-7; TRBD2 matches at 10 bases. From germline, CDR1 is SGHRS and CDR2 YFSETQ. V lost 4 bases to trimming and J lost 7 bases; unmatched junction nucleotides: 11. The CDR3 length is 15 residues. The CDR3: CASSDLAGDYNEQYF. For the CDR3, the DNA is TGCGCCAGCAGCGATCTAGCGGGAGACTACAATGAGCAGTACTTC.

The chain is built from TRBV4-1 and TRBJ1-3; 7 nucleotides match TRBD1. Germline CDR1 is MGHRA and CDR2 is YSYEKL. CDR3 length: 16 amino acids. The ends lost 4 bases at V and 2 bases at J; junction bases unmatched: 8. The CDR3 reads CASSRGDSPPGNTIYF. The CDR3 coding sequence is TGCGCCAGCAGCCGCGGGGACAGCCCCCCTGGAAACACCATATATTTT.

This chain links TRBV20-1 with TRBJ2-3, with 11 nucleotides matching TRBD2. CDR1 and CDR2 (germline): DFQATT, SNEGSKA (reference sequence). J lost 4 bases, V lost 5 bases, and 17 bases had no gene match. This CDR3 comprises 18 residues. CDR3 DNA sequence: TGCAGTGCTCCGACTAGCGGGAATCGACAAGTCTATGCAGATACGCAGTATTTT. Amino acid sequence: CSAPTSGNRQVYADTQYF.

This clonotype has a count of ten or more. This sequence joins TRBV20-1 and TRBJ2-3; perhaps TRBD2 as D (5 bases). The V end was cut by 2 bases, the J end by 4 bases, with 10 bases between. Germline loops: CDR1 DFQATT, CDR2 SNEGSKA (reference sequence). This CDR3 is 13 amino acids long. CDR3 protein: CSARPGSADTQYF. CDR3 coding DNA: TGCAGTGCTAGACCGGGGAGCGCAGATACGCAGTATTTT.

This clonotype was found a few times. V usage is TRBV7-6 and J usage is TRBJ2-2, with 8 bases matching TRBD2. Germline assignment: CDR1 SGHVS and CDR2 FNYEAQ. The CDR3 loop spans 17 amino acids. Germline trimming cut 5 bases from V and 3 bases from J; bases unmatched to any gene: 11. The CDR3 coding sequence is TGTGCCAGCAGCCCGGGACTAGTTACGTTACACACCGGGGAGCTGTTTTTT. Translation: CASSPGLVTLHTGELFF.